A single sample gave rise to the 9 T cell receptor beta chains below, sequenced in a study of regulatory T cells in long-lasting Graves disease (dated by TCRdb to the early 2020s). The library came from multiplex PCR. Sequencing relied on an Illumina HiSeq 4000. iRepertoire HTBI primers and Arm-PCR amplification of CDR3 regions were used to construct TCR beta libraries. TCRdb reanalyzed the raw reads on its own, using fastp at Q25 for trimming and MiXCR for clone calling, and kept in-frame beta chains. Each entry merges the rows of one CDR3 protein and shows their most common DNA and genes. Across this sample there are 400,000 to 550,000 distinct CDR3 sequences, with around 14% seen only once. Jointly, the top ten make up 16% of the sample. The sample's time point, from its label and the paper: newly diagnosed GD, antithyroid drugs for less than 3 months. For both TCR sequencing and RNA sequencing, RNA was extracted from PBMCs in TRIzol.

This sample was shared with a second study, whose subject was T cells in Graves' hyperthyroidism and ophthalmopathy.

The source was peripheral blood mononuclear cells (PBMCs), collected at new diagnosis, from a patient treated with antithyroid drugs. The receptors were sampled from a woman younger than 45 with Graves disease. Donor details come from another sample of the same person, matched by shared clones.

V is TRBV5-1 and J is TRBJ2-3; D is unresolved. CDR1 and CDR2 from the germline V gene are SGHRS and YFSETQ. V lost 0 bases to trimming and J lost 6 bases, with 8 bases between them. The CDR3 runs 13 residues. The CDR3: CASSLDRVDTQYF. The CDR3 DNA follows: TGCGCCAGCAGCTTGGACCGGGTTGATACGCAGTATTTT.

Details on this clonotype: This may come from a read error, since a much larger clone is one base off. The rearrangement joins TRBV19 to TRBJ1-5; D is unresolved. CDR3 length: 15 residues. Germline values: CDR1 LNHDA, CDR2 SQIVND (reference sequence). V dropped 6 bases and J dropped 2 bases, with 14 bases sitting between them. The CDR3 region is CASRTPFYGNQPQHF. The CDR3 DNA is TGTGCCAGTAGGACCCCGTTTTACGGCAATCAGCCCCAGCATTTT.

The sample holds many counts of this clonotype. CDR3 bases: TGCAGTGCTAGCCTAGCGGGAGTGGGTGAGCAGTTCTTC. Its protein is CSASLAGVGEQFF. This rearrangement joins TRBV20-1 to TRBJ2-1, with 10 nucleotides matching TRBD2. Trimming took 3 bases from V and 9 from J; bases not matched to a gene: 5. Germline values: CDR1 DFQATT, CDR2 SNEGSKA (reference sequence). This CDR3 is built from 13 residues.

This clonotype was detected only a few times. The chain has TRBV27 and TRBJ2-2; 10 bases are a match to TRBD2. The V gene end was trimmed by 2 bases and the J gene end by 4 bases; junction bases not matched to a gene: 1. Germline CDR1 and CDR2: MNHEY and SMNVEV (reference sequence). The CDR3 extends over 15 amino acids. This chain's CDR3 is CASSLSGRATGELFF. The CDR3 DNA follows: TGTGCCAGCAGTTTAAGCGGGAGGGCCACCGGGGAGCTGTTTTTT.

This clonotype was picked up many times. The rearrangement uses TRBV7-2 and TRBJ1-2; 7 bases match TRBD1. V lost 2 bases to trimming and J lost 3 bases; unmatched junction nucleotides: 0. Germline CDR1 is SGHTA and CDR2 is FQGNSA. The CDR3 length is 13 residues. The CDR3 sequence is CASSLQGDYGYTF. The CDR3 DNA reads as TGTGCCAGCAGCTTACAGGGGGACTATGGCTACACCTTC.

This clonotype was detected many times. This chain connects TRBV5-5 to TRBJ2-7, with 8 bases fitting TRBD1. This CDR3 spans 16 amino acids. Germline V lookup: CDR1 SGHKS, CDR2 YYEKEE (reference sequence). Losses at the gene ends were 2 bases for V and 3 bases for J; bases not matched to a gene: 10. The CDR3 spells CASSFGTGGGDYEQYF. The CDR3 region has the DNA TGTGCCAGCAGCTTCGGGACAGGTGGTGGGGACTACGAGCAGTACTTC.

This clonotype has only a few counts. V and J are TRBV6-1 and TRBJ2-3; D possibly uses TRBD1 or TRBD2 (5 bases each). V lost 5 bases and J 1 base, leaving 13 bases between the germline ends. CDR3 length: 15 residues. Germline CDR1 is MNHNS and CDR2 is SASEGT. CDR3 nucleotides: TGTGCCAGCAGTCGGGGACGGATGGGCACAGATACGCAGTATTTT. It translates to CASSRGRMGTDTQYF.

The CDR3 DNA reads as TGCGCCAGCAGCGAAGGTTCGGCAGGGGTTTTTCCCTACGAGCAGTACTTC. This translates into CASSEGSAGVFPYEQYF. The chain couples TRBV5-1 to TRBJ2-7; possibly TRBD1 for D (6 bases). CDR1 is SGHRS, CDR2 YFSETQ, per germline. This CDR3 region has 17 residues. Trimming removed 4 bases from V and 2 bases from J, with 22 bases in between.

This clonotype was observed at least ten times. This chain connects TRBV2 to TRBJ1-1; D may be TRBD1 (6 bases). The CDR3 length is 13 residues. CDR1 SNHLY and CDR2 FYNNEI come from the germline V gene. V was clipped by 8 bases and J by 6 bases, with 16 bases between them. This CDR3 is CASRGRGRAEAFF. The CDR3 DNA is TGTGCCAGCCGCGGCAGGGGCAGGGCTGAAGCTTTCTTT.